This record covers a single TCR beta chain. Researchers generated TCR beta cDNA from roughly 520 ng of total RNA, relying on a constant-region primer. Three-round nested multiplex PCR performed with slightly modified ARM-PCR produced the TCR beta libraries. Rounds one and two of PCR, each of 10 to 11 cycles, were primed with TRBV1-TRBV30 forward primers and a C-beta reverse primer. MiXCR, applied by TCRdb to the multiplex PCR reads, yields one record per CDR3 protein. Of about 180,000 distinct CDR3 sequences in the sample, about 60% were seen once. RNA was extracted from whole blood without cell sorting, alongside germline DNA. Between the trimmed V and J ends, which lost 0 bases and 5 bases, there was a span of 17 bases. Germline V CDR1 and CDR2: SGHNT, YYREEE (reference sequence). This CDR3 has 16 amino acids. The sample belongs to a study of tumor-infiltrating lymphocytes in primary liver carcinoma.

The material sequenced was peripheral blood. The rearrangement joins TRBV5-4 to TRBJ2-5; D possibly corresponds to TRBD1 (5 bases). The TCR sequence derives from a man between 35 and 55 years old with primary liver carcinoma and hepatitis B virus infection. CDR3 nucleotide sequence: TGTGCCAGCAGCTTGGAGGCAGGGCTCGCGACGGAGACCCAGTACTTC. It codes for CASSLEAGLATETQYF.